One T cell receptor beta chain is described in this entry. TCRdb's copy holds only in-frame clones and misses some; the assay was immunoSEQ multiplex PCR. The sample records about 77,000 clones, 93% being singletons. The data were obtained in a study of T cell changes during pregnancy in multiple sclerosis. Germline V gives CDR1 SGHNT, CDR2 YYREEE (reference sequence). The CDR3 totals 17 residues. V dropped 3 bases and J dropped 0 bases, with 18 bases sitting between them. The source of this sequence is a female donor in good health, enrolled as a control in a pregnancy study. The chain is built from TRBV5-4 and TRBJ1-1; D is ambiguous. The sequencing used peripheral blood, collected after pregnancy. This chain's CDR3 is CASSSGSSRGLNTEAFF. For the CDR3, the DNA is TGTGCCAGCAGCTCTGGGAGTAGCAGAGGGTTGAACACTGAAGCTTTCTTT. Looking up the rest from reference TRBV5-4 and TRBJ1-1 gives the full variable domain: ETGVTQSPTHLIKTRGQQVTLRCSSQSGHNTVSWYQQALGQGPQFIFQYYREEENGRGNFPPRFSGLQFPNYSSELNVNALELDDSALYLCASSSGSSRGLNTEAFFGQGTRLTVV.